The rows below give T cell receptor beta chains drawn from one sample of a study of blood T cell repertoires in COVID-19. The protocol was immunoSEQ multiplex PCR, while the TCRdb copy is restricted to in-frame clones and leaves out a portion. Of fewer than 70,000 clones listed, 65% to 90% are singletons. The sequenced material came from peripheral blood. The origin of the receptors is an older woman with acute or convalescent COVID-19. CDR3s leave out the opening cysteine and the closing phenylalanine or tryptophan. Fields, in order: V gene, J gene, CDR3 length, CDR3 protein.

>TRBV9|TRBJ1-4|13
ASSVEGTAWEKLF
>TRBV14|TRBJ2-2|13
ASSQDVGVTGELF
>TRBV11-2|TRBJ1-1|11
ASSFTGGTEAF
>TRBV7-9|TRBJ1-3|12
ASSLGHSGNTIY
>TRBV3-1/TRBV3-2|TRBJ2-5|18
ASSQSWRASGKRGQETQY
>TRBV7-3|TRBJ1-3|14
ASSLTADSVGNTIY
>TRBV15|TRBJ1-6|10
ATSRDTGPLH
>TRBV5-1|TRBJ2-3|13
ASSSDGDRTDTQY
>TRBV10-3|TRBJ2-5|12
AIGTGRFGETQY
>TRBV5-1|TRBJ1-1|11
ASSQQENTEAF
>TRBV11-2|TRBJ1-1|12
ASSLRGARTEAF
>TRBV28|TRBJ1-2|14
ASRRTRLGQRDGYT
>TRBV30|TRBJ1-1|14
AWSVQRGGENTEAF
>TRBV7-2|TRBJ2-5|10
ASSYYTETQY
>TRBV24-1|TRBJ1-3|11
ATSGPGGNTIY
>TRBV2|TRBJ1-5|11
ASSETGVQPQH
>TRBV9|TRBJ2-2|17
ASSALAGGYNANTGELF
>TRBV5-1|TRBJ2-3|14
ASSLPTGGGSDTQY
>TRBV3-1/TRBV3-2|TRBJ2-4|15
ASSQVTAGRAKNIQY
>TRBV28|TRBJ2-5|15
ASSLLAGGLGGETQY
>TRBV25-1|TRBJ1-4|13
ASSDPTGNNEKLF
>TRBV5-1|TRBJ2-1|13
ASSLTGSSYNEQF
>TRBV19|TRBJ2-7|11
AIGDRRSYEQY
>TRBV13|TRBJ2-3|14
ASSESGTGGPDTQY
>TRBV6-5|TRBJ1-4|13
ASSLSGGSGEKLF
>TRBV5-8|TRBJ1-2|12
ASSRWAGDYGYT
>TRBV18|TRBJ2-4|15
ASSPFPPVPTVNIQY
>TRBV14|TRBJ1-1|13
ASSQVGVVKTEAF
>TRBV5-5|TRBJ2-7|12
ASTGQGGSYEQY
>TRBV2|TRBJ2-1|13
ASSSLAGGGDEQF
>TRBV7-8|TRBJ1-1|11
ASSFGTSLEAF
>TRBV19|TRBJ1-2|14
ASSIGRGGSWYGYT
>TRBV5-8|TRBJ1-2|12
ASSLQGGDVGYT
>TRBV27|TRBJ2-1|14
ASSFRTLPPYNEQF
>TRBV29-1|TRBJ2-3|14
SVRGWGQGALDTQY
>TRBV4-1|TRBJ2-7|15
ASSQDSRTSGSYEQY